Detailed here is one TCR beta chain. This clone's antigen is unknown. No qualities accompany the bases; no much larger clone lies one base away. The method was the immunoSEQ multiplex PCR assay. Entries here come from immuneACCESS through TCRdb and include only in-frame sequences with V and J called. Some clones fail to appear in such tables; in the studies checked, an unresolved V gene covers under half of the shortfall, and the cause of the remainder is unknown. The sample contains 30,000 to 35,000 clones, 85% to 90% of them found a single time. The top ten constitute around 4.1% of the sample. This sample is part of a study of T cell changes during pregnancy in multiple sclerosis (dated by TCRdb to about 2019). At the level of the whole study: The study looked at changes in the T cell repertoire across pregnancy in women with multiple sclerosis.

CDR3 length: 15 amino acids, cysteine to phenylalanine. Only CDR3 DNA is held: 45 bases, read in frame from base 1. The junction shows trimming of 7 bases on V and 0 bases on J, plus 14 bases between the germline ends. CDR1 and CDR2 (MNHEY, SVGAGI) derive from the germline V gene. The chain is encoded by TRBV6-5 joined to TRBJ2-3; tentative D gene TRBD1, with 5 bases matching. This specimen was CD8+ T cells from peripheral blood mononuclear cells, taken after pregnancy. This receptor was taken from a female donor with multiple sclerosis, enrolled in a pregnancy study. The CDR3 is CASKKAAGSTDTQYF. The DNA sequence follows: TGTGCCAGCAAAAAGGCGGCAGGGAGCACAGATACGCAGTATTTT.